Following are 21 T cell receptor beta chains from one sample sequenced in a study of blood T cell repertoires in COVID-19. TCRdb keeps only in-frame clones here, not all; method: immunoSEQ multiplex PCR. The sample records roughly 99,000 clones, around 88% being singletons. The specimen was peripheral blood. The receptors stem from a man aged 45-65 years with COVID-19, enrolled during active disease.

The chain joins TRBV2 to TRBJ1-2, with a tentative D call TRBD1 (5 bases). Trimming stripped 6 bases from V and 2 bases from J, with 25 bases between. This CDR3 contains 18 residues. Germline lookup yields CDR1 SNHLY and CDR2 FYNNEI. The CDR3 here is CASSLGGVSSYSNYGYTF. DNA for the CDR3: TGTGCCAGCAGCCTTGGGGGGGTTAGTTCATACTCCAACTATGGCTACACCTTC.

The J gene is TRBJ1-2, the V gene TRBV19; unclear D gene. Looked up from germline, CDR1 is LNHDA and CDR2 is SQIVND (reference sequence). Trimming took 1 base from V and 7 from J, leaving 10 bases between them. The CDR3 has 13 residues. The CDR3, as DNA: TGTGCCAGTAGTATAGCGGGAGACTTTGGCTACACCTTC. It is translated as CASSIAGDFGYTF.

The CDR3 spells CASSLGTGGHSPLHF. In DNA, the CDR3 is TGTGCCAGCAGCCTGGGGACGGGAGGGCATTCACCCCTCCACTTT. The chain uses TRBV5-4 and TRBJ1-6; the D gene is possibly TRBD1 (5 bases). Germline CDR1 and CDR2: SGHNT and YYREEE (reference sequence). The CDR3 extends over 15 amino acids. V was shortened by 4 bases and J by 8 bases, with 16 bases between the two germline ends.

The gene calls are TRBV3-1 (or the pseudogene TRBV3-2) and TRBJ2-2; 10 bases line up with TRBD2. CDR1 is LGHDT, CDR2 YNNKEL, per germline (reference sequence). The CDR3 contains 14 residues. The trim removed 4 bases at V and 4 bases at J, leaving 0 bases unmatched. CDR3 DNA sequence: TGTGCCAGCAGCCGACTAGCGGGCACCGGGGAGCTGTTTTTT. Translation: CASSRLAGTGELFF.

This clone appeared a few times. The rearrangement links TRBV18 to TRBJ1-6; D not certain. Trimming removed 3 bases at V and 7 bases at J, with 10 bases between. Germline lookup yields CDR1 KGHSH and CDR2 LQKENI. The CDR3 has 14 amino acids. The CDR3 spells CASSPEGRNSPLHF. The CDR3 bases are TGTGCCAGCTCACCGGAGGGTAGGAATTCACCCCTCCACTTT.

The CDR3 DNA is TGTGCCAGCAGTTCCCACGGAGATCCCAATCAGCCCCAGCATTTT. Translating gives CASSSHGDPNQPQHF. The V and J genes are TRBV28 and TRBJ1-5; D unresolved. Trimming took off 4 bases at V and 3 bases at J, with 13 bases between the two ends. CDR3 length: 15 residues. Germline V CDR1 and CDR2: MDHEN, SYDVKM.

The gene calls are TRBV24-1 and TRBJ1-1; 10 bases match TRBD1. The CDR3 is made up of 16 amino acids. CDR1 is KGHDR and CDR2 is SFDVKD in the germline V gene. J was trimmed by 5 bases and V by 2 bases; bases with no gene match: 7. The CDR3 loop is CATSDSTTGGWTEAFF. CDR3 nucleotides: TGTGCCACCAGTGATTCGACGACAGGGGGCTGGACTGAAGCTTTCTTT.

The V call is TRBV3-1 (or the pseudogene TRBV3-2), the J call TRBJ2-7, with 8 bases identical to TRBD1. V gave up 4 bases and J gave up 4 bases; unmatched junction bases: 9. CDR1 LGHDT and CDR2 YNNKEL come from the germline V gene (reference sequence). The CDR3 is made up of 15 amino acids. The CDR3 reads CASSRYRGSWYEQYF. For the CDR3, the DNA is TGTGCCAGCAGCCGATACAGGGGGAGTTGGTACGAGCAGTACTTC.

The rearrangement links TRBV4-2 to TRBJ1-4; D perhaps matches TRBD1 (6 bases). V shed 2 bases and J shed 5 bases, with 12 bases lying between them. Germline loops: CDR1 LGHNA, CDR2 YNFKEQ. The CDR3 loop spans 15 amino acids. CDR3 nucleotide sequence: TGTGCCAGCAGCCAATCAGGGGTTCTGAATGAAAAACTGTTTTTT. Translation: CASSQSGVLNEKLFF.

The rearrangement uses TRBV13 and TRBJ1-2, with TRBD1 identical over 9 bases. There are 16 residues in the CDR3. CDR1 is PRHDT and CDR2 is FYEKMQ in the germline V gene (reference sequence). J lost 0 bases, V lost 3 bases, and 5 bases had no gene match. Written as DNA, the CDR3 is TGTGCCAGCAGCTTTAGGACAGGGGCCTCTAACTATGGCTACACCTTC. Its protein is CASSFRTGASNYGYTF.

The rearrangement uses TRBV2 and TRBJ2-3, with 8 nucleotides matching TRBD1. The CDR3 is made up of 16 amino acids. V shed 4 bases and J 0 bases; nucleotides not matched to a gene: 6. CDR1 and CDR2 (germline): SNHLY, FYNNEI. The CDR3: CASSGGQGRSTDTQYF. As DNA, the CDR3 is TGTGCCAGCAGTGGAGGACAGGGCCGAAGCACAGATACGCAGTATTTT.

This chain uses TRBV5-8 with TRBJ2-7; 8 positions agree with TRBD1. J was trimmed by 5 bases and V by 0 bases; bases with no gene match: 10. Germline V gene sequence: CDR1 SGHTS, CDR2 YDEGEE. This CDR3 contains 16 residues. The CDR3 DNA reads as TGTGCCAGCAGCTTGGGCAGGGGGCGAGTTCGCCACGAGCAGTACTTC. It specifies CASSLGRGRVRHEQYF.

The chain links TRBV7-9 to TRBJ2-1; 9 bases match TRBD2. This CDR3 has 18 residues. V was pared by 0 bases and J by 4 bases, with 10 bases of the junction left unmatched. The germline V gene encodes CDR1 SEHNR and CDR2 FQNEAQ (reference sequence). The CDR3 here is CASSLALAGPRVYNEQFF. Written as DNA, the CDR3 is TGTGCCAGCAGCTTAGCCCTAGCGGGGCCCAGGGTGTACAATGAGCAGTTCTTC.

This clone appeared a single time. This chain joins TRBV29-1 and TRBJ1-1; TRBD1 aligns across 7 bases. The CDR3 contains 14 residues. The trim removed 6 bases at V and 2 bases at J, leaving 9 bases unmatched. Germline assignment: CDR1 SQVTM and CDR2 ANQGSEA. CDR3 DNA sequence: TGCAGCGTGAGACAGGGTTACTTTAACACTGAAGCTTTCTTT. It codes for CSVRQGYFNTEAFF.

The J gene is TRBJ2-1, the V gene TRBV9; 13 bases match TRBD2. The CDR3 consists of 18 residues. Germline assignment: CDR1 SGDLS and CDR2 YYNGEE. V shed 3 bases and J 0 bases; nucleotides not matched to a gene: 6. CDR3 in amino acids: CASSDGLAGVSSYNEQFF. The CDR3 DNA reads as TGTGCCAGCAGCGACGGACTAGCGGGGGTAAGCTCCTACAATGAGCAGTTCTTC.

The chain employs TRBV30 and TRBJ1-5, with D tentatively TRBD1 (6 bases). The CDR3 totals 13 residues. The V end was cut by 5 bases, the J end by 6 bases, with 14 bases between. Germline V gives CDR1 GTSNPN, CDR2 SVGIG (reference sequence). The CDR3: CAWSGVRFQPQHF. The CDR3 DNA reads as TGTGCCTGGTCAGGGGTCAGGTTTCAGCCCCAGCATTTT.

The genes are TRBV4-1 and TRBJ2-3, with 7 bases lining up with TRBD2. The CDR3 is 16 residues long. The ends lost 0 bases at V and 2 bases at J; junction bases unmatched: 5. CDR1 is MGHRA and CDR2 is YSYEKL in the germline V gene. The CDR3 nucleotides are TGCGCCAGCAGCCAAGATTTGCGGGGGACCACAGATACGCAGTATTTT. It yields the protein CASSQDLRGTTDTQYF.

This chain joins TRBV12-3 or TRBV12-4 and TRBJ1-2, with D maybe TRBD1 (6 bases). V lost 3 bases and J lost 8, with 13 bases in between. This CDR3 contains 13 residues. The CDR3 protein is CASSLGAVRGYTF. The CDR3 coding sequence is TGTGCCAGCAGTTTGGGGGCGGTTCGCGGCTACACCTTC.

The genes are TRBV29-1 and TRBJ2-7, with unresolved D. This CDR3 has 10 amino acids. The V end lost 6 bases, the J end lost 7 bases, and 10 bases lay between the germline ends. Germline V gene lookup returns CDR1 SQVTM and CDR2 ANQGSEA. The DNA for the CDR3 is TGCAGCGTATTGTTGAGGGAGCAGTACTTC. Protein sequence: CSVLLREQYF.

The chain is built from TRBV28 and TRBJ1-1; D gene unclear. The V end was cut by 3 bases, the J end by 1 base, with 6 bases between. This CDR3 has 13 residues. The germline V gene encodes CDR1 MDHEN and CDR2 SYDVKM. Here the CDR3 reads CASSFSRNTEAFF. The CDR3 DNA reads TGTGCCAGCAGTTTTTCGAGGAACACTGAAGCTTTCTTT.

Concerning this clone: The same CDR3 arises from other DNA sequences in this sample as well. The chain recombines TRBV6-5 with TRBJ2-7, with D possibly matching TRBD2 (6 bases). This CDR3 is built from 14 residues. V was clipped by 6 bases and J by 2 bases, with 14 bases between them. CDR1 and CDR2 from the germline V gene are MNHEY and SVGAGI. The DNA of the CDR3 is TGTGCCAGCAGGGGAGGAACAGGAACCTACGAGCAGTACTTC. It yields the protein CASRGGTGTYEQYF.